These T cell receptor beta chains were read from a single sample in a study of identical twins. TCRdb reprocessed the 5' RACE reads via MiXCR and lists one record per CDR3 protein. The sample consists of a few hundred thousand distinct CDR3 sequences, about 24% of them appearing once. These data were also reused for a study on T cells expressing NK-cell markers.

What was sequenced was CD4+ T cells sorted from blood. The receptors shown here come from a woman aged 18-29 years in good health. Both conserved end residues are part of each CDR3. The D gene is left open where the match is weak. Some rows mark clone size as missing; the rest say once, few, many or name a class of expanded clone.

V: TRBV5-1; D: .; J: TRBJ2-3; size: few; DNA: TGCGCCAGCAGCTTGGCGACAAGCACAGATACGCAGTATTTT; CDR3: CASSLATSTDTQYF
V: TRBV7-8; D: .; J: TRBJ1-1; size: .; DNA: TGTGCCAGCAGTTGGGAGGGGAACCCAGTTGTTCGTGCTTTCTTT; CDR3: CASSWEGNPVVRAFF
V: TRBV20-1; D: TRBD2; J: TRBJ2-1; size: .; DNA: TGCAGTGCTAAGACTAGCGGGAGAATCGGTGAGCAGTTCTTC; CDR3: CSAKTSGRIGEQFF
V: TRBV5-6; D: .; J: TRBJ1-3; size: few; DNA: TGTGCCAGTAATCCTTTCAGCGCTCCCGGAAACACCATATATTTT; CDR3: CASNPFSAPGNTIYF
V: TRBV9; D: .; J: TRBJ2-5; size: .; DNA: TGTGCCAGCAGCGTAGAGAGTGGCGTGTTGGGAGAGACCCAGTACTTC; CDR3: CASSVESGVLGETQYF
V: TRBV6-2/TRBV6-3; D: TRBD2; J: TRBJ2-5; size: .; DNA: TGTGCCAGCACCAAAAGAAGCGGGGGGAAGGAGACCCAGTACTTC; CDR3: CASTKRSGGKETQYF
V: TRBV5-1; D: .; J: TRBJ2-6; size: .; DNA: TGCGCCAGCAGCTTGATCGGGACAGGGGCCAACGTCCTGACTTTC; CDR3: CASSLIGTGANVLTF
V: TRBV20-1; D: .; J: TRBJ2-2; size: once; DNA: TGCAGTGCTAGTGTGCAGGGCCCTACCGGGGAGCTGTTTTTT; CDR3: CSASVQGPTGELFF
V: TRBV10-3; D: TRBD2; J: TRBJ2-1; size: many; DNA: TGTGCCATCAGTGGTATAGCGGGACGCAATGAGCAGTTCTTC; CDR3: CAISGIAGRNEQFF
V: TRBV11-2; D: .; J: TRBJ2-1; size: few; DNA: TGTGCCAGCAGGGTCACTAGAGATTTCTACAATGAGCAGTTCTTC; CDR3: CASRVTRDFYNEQFF
V: TRBV20-1; D: .; J: TRBJ2-3; size: .; DNA: TGCAGTGCTAGGAGGTTGCGGGATTGGGATACGCAGTATTTT; CDR3: CSARRLRDWDTQYF
V: TRBV6-1; D: TRBD1; J: TRBJ2-7; size: .; DNA: TGTGCCAGCAACCAGGGGGGACAGGGGCGCAACGAGCAGTACTTC; CDR3: CASNQGGQGRNEQYF
V: TRBV12-3/TRBV12-4; D: TRBD2; J: TRBJ2-3; size: many; DNA: TGTGCCAGCAGTCCCGCTGCGCTAGCGGGAGACACAGATACGCAGTATTTT; CDR3: CASSPAALAGDTDTQYF
V: TRBV10-3; D: TRBD2; J: TRBJ2-3; size: .; DNA: TGTGCCATCAGTGATAGGGGGACTAGCGGGACAGATACGCAGTATTTT; CDR3: CAISDRGTSGTDTQYF
V: TRBV12-3/TRBV12-4; D: TRBD1; J: TRBJ1-4; size: .; DNA: TGTGCCAGCAGCCGACAGGGGGTTGAAAAACTGTTTTTT; CDR3: CASSRQGVEKLFF
V: TRBV27; D: TRBD2; J: TRBJ2-1; size: many; DNA: TGTGCCAGCAGCCCCCTAGGGACTAGCGGGAGGGCGGGATACAATGAGCAGTTCTTC; CDR3: CASSPLGTSGRAGYNEQFF
V: TRBV2; D: .; J: TRBJ2-5; size: few; DNA: TGTGCCAGCAGGGTCCCGTCCGGGAGTATTGGGGAGACCCAGTACTTC; CDR3: CASRVPSGSIGETQYF
V: TRBV19; D: TRBD1; J: TRBJ1-6; size: .; DNA: TGTGCCAGTAGTATGGCAGGGGGCGGATCACCCCTCCACTTT; CDR3: CASSMAGGGSPLHF
V: TRBV7-9; D: .; J: TRBJ2-7; size: .; DNA: TGTGCCAGCAGCTTGACAGGGACTATCTACGAGCAGTACTTC; CDR3: CASSLTGTIYEQYF
V: TRBV29-1; D: .; J: TRBJ1-2; size: many; DNA: TGCAGCGTTGCGGGATATGGCTACACCTTC; CDR3: CSVAGYGYTF
V: TRBV10-3; D: .; J: TRBJ2-3; size: once; DNA: TGTGCCATCGGTACCGGCACAGATACGCAGTATTTT; CDR3: CAIGTGTDTQYF
V: TRBV5-1; D: .; J: TRBJ1-1; size: many; DNA: TGCGCCAGCAGCTTAAGGGCGATGAACACTGAAGCTTTCTTT; CDR3: CASSLRAMNTEAFF